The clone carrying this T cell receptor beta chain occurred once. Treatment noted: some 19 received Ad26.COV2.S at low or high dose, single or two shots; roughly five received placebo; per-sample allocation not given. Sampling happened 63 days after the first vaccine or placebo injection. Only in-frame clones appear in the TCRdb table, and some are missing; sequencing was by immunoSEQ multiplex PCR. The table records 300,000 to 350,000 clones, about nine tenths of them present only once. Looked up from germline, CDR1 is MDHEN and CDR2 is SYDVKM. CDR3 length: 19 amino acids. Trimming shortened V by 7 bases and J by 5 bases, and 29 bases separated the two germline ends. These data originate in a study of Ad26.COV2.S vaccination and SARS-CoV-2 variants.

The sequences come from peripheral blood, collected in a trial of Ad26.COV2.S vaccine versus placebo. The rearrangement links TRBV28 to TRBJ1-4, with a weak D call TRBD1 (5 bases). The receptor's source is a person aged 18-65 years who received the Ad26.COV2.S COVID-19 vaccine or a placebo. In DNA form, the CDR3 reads TGTGCCAGCACCTCGTTTTGGGCGGGACCCTCCCACCAAAATGAAAAACTGTTTTTT. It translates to CASTSFWAGPSHQNEKLFF.